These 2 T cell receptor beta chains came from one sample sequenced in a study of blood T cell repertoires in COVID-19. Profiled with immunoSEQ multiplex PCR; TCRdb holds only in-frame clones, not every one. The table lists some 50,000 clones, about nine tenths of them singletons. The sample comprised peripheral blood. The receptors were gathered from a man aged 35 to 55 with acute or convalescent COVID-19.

Written as DNA, the CDR3 is TGTGCCAGCAGTCAGCAGGGGGCTTCCACTGAAGCTTTCTTT. Its translation is CASSQQGASTEAFF. J is TRBJ1-1 and V is TRBV2, with 8 bases fitting TRBD1. The V and J ends lost 5 bases and 4 bases, in that order; junction bases with no gene match: 6. The CDR3 extends over 14 amino acids. The germline V gene encodes CDR1 SNHLY and CDR2 FYNNEI.

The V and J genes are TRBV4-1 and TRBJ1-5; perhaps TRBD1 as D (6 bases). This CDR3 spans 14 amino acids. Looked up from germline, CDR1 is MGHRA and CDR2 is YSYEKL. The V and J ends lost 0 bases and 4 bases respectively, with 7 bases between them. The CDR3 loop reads CASSQDRGNQPQHF. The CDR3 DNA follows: TGCGCCAGCAGCCAAGATAGGGGGAATCAGCCCCAGCATTTT.